The clone carrying this TCR beta chain was counted once. Germline CDR1 and CDR2: SGDLS and YYNGEE. Trimming cost V 1 base and J 0 bases, with 9 bases left between them. The CDR3 consists of 15 residues. In the original workflow: By means of reference gene primer amplification, nucleated cell counts were estimated. Sequencing was performed with immunoSEQ multiplex PCR; in TCRdb, only in-frame clones are kept and a portion is missing. The V and J calls and clone size are taken from that table; D and trimming were inferred from the DNA. The sample comprises under 150,000 clones, roughly 79% of which are singletons, and 7.5% to 9.5% rests with the top ten. The data were obtained in a study of blood T cell repertoires in COVID-19.

V usage is TRBV9 and J usage is TRBJ2-3, with D possibly matching TRBD2 (6 bases). The sequenced sample consisted of peripheral blood. This clonotype was obtained from a human donor with acute or convalescent COVID-19. The donor label of this sample is uncertain. CDR3 coding DNA: TGTGCCAGCAGCGTACTTCGGGGGAGCACAGATACGCAGTATTTT. Translated, it gives CASSVLRGSTDTQYF.